This T cell receptor beta chain was profiled in a study of monozygotic twins with inflammatory bowel disease. Germline-derived CDR1 and CDR2 are LNHDA and SQIVND (reference sequence). This CDR3 has 13 residues. cDNA for each sample came from eight separate reactions. TCRdb re-analyzed the 5' RACE reads; it lists each CDR3 protein once, without DNA. This sample's clone table lists approximately 160,000 distinct CDR3 sequences. Study-level findings and limits: Sharing of clonotypes with others was lower in IBD patients than in healthy twins, and this was especially so with disease activity. With inverse Simpson as the measure, TCRbeta diversity was lower in IBD patients than in healthy co-twins.

As regards this clonotype: Its antigen is as yet unknown.

This sequence was found in a human donor with ulcerative colitis or Crohn's disease, or a healthy co-twin of an affected twin (not recorded which). The V call is TRBV19, the J call TRBJ2-5. The sample taken for sequencing was blood. The CDR3 protein is CASSRSIQETQYF.